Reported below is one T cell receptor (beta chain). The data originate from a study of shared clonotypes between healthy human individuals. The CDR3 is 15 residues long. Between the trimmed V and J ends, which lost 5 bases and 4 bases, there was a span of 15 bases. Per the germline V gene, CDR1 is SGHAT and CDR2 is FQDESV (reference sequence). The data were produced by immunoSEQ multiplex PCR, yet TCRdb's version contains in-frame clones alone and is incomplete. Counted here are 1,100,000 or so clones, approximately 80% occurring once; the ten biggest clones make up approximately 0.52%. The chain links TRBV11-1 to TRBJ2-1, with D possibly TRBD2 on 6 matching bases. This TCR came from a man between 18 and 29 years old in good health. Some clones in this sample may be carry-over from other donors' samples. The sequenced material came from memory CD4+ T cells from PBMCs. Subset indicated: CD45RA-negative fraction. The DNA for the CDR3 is TGTGCCAGCAGCCCCCACGGCGGGACTTACAATGAGCAGTTCTTC. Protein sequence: CASSPHGGTYNEQFF.